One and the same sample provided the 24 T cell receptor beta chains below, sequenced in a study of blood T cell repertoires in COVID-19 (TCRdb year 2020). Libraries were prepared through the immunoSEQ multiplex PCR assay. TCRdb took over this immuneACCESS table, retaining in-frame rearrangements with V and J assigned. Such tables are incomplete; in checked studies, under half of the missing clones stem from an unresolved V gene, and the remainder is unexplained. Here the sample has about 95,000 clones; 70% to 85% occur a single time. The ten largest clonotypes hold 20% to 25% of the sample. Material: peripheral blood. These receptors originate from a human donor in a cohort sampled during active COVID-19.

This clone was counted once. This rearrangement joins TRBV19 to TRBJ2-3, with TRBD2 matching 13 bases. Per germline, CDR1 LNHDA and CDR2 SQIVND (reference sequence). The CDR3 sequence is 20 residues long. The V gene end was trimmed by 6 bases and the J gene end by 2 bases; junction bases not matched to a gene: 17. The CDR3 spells CASSLRTSGSPPGHTDTQYF. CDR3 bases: TGTGCCAGTAGCCTTAGGACTAGCGGGAGTCCCCCAGGACACACAGATACGCAGTATTTT.

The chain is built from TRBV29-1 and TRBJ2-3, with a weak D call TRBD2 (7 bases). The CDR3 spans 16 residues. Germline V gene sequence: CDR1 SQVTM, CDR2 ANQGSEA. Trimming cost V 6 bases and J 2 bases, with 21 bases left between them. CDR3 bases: TGCAGCGTCGACGACGAGGGGGGGGCCCCCACAGATACGCAGTATTTT. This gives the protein CSVDDEGGAPTDTQYF.

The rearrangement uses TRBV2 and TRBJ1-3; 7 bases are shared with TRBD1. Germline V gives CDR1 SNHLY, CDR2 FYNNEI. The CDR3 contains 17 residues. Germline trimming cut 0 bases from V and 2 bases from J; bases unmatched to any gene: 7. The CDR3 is CASSEALRTGAGNTIYF. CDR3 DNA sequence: TGTGCCAGCAGTGAAGCGCTTCGAACAGGGGCTGGAAACACCATATATTTT.

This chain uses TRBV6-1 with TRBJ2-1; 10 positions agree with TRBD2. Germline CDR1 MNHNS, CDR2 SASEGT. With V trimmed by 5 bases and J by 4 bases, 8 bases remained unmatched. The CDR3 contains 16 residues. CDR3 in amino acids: CASSKEVAGGYNEQFF. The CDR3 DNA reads TGTGCCAGCAGTAAAGAGGTAGCGGGAGGATACAATGAGCAGTTCTTC.

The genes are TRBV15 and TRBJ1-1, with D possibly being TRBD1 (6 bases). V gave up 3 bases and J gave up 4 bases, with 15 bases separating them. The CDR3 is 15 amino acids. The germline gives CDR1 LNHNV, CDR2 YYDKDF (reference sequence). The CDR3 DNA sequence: TGTGCCACCAGCAGCGCCTCGGGAGGGGGCACTGAAGCTTTCTTT. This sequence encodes CATSSASGGGTEAFF.

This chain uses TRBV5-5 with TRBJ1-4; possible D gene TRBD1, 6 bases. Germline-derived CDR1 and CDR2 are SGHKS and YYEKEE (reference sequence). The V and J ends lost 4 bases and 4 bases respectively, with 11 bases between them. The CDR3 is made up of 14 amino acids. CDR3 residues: CASSLDRINEKLFF. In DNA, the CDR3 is TGTGCCAGCAGCCTCGACAGGATTAATGAAAAACTGTTTTTT.

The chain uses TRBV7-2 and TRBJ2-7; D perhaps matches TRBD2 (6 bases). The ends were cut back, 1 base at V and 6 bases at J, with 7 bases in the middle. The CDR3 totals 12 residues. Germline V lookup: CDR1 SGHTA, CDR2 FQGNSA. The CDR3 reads CASSLVAAEQYF. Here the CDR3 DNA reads TGTGCCAGCAGCTTAGTAGCGGCCGAGCAGTACTTC.

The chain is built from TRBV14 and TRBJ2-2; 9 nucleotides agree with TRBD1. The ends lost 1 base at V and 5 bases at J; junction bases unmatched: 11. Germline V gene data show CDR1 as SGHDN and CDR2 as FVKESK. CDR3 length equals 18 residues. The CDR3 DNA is TGTGCCAGCAGCCAAGCTACAGGGGGCGCAAAGCGGACCGGGGAGCTGTTTTTT. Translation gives CASSQATGGAKRTGELFF.

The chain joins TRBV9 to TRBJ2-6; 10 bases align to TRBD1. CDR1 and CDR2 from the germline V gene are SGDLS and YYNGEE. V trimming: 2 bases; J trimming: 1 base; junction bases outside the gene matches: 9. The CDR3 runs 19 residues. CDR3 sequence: CASSVGTGVPLSGANVLTF. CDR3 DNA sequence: TGTGCCAGCAGCGTCGGGACAGGGGTACCCCTATCTGGGGCCAACGTCCTGACTTTC.

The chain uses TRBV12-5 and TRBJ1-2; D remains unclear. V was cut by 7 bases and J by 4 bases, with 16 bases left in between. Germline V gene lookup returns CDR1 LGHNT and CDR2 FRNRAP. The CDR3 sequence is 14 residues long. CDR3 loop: CASALPTQAYGYTF. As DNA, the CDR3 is TGTGCTAGTGCCCTCCCGACCCAGGCCTATGGCTACACCTTC.

CDR3 amino acids: CASSPKGLGGYTF. CDR3 DNA sequence: TGTGCCAGCAGTCCTAAGGGGTTGGGTGGCTACACCTTC. The chain recombines TRBV12-3 or TRBV12-4 with TRBJ1-2; TRBD1 is a possible D gene (5 bases). With 5 bases removed from V and 7 bases from J, the gap between germline ends came to 14 bases. CDR3 length equals 13 residues.

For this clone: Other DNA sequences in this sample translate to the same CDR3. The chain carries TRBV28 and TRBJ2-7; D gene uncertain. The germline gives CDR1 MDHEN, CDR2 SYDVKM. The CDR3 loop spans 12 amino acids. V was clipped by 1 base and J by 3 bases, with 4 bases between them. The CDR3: CASSLFGYEQYF. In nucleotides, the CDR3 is TGTGCCAGCAGTTTATTCGGCTACGAGCAGTACTTC. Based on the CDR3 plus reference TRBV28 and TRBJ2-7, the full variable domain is DVKVTQSSRYLVKRTGEKVFLECVQDMDHENMFWYRQDPGLGLRLIYFSYDVKMKEKGDIPEGYSVSREKKERFSLILESASTNQTSMYLCASSLFGYEQYFGPGTRLTVT.

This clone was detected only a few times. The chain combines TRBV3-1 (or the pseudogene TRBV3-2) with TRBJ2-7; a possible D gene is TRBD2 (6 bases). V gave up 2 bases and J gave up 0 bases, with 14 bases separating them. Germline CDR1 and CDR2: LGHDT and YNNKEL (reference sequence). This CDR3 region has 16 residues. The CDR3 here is CASSQPQISGSYEQYF. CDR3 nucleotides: TGTGCCAGCAGCCAACCCCAGATTAGCGGCTCCTACGAGCAGTACTTC.

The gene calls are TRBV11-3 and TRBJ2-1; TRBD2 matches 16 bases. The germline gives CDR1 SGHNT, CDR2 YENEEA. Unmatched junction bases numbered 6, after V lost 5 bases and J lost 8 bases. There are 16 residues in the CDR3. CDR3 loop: CASSPGLAGGQDEQFF. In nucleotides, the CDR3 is TGTGCCAGCAGCCCGGGACTAGCGGGAGGGCAGGATGAGCAGTTCTTC.

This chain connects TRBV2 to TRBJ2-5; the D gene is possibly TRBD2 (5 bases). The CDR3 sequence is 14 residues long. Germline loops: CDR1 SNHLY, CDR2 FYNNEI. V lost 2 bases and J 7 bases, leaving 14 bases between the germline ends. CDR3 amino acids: CASSEWKPEGTQYF. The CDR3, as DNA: TGTGCCAGCAGTGAATGGAAACCCGAGGGGACCCAGTACTTC.

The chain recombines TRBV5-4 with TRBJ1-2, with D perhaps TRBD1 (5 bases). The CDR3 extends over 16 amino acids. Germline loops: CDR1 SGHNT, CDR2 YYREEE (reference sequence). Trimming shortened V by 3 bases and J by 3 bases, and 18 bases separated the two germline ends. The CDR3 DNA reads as TGTGCCAGCAGCTCTCCTTCTCAGGGTTTGGACTATGGCTACACCTTC. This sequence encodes CASSSPSQGLDYGYTF.

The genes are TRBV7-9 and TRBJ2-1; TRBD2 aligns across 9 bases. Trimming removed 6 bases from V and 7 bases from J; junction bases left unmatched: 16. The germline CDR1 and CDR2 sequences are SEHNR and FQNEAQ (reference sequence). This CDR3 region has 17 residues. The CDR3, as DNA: TGTGCCAGCAGTCAATCAGGCGGACTAGCGTTCGGTAATGAGCAGTTCTTC. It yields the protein CASSQSGGLAFGNEQFF.

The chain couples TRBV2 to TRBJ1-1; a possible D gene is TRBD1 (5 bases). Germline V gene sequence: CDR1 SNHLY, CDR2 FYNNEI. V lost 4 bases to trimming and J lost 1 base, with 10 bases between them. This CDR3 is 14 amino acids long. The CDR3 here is CASSGRGRNTEAFF. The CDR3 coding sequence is TGTGCCAGCAGTGGAAGGGGAAGGAACACTGAAGCTTTCTTT. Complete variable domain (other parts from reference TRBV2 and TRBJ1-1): EPEVTQTPSHQVTQMGQEVILRCVPISNHLYFYWYRQILGQKVEFLVSFYNNEISEKSEIFDDQFSVERPDGSNFTLKIRSTKLEDSAMYFCASSGRGRNTEAFFGQGTRLTVV.

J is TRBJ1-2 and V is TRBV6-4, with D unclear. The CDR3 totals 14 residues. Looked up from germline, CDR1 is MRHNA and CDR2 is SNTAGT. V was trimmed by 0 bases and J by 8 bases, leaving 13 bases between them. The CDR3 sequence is CASSDSLSGLGYTF. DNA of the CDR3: TGTGCCAGCAGTGACTCGCTCAGCGGACTCGGCTACACCTTC.

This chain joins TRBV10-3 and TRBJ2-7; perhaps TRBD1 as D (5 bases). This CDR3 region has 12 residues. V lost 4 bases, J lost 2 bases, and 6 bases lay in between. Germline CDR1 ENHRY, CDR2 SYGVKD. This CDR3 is CAISAQAYEQYF. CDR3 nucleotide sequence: TGTGCCATCAGTGCACAGGCCTACGAGCAGTACTTC.

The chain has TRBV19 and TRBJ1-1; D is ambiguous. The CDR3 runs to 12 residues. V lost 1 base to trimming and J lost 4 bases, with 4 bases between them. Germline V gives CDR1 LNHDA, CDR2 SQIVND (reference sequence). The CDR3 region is CASSIVSTEAFF. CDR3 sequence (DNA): TGTGCCAGTAGTATAGTCAGCACTGAAGCTTTCTTT.

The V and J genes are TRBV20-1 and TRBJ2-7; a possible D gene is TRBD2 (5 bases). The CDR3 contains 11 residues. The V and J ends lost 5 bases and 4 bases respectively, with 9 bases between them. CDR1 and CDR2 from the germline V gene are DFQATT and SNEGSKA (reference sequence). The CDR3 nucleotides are TGCAGTGCTTGGAGGATTTACGAGCAGTACTTC. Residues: CSAWRIYEQYF.

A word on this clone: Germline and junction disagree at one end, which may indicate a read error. CDR3 coding DNA: TGTGCTAGCAGCTTAGCTGGCGGGGAATTGTACGAGCAGTACTTC. It yields the protein CASSLAGGELYEQYF. This chain joins TRBV7-7 and TRBJ2-7; tentative D call: TRBD2 (6 bases). The germline CDR1 and CDR2 sequences are SSHAT and FNYEAQ (reference sequence). The CDR3 is made up of 15 amino acids.

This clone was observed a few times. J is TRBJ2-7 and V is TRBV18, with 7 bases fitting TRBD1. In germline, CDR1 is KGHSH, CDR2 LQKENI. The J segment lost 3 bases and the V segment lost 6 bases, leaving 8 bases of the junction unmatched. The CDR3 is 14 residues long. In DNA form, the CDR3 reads TGTGCCAGCTCTACCAGGGCAGGGGGCTACGAGCAGTACTTC. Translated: CASSTRAGGYEQYF.